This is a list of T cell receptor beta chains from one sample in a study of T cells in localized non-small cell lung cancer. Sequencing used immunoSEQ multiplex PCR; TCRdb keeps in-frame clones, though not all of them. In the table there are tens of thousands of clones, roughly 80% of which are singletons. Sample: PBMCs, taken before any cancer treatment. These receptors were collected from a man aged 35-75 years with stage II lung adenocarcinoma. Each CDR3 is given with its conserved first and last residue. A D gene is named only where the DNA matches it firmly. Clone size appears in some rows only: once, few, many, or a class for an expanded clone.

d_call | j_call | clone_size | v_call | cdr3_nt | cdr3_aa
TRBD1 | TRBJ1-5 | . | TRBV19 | TGTGCCAGTAGTATACGGACAGGGGTGGGCAATCAGCCCCAGCATTTT | CASSIRTGVGNQPQHF
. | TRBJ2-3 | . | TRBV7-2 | TGTGCCAGCAGCTTAGACCCTCCGCCAAATACGCAGTATTTT | CASSLDPPPNTQYF
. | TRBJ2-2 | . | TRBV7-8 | TGTGCCAGCAGCTTAGTACTAGAAGTGGTTTCCACCGGGGAGCTGTTTTTT | CASSLVLEVVSTGELFF
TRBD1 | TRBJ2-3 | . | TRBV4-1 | TGCGCCAGCAGCCAAAGGACAGGGATCTCATCAGATACGCAGTATTTT | CASSQRTGISSDTQYF
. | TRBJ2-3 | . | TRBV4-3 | TGCGCCAGCAGCCAAGTCCCAGTAGGTTCCCGCACAGATACGCAGTATTTT | CASSQVPVGSRTDTQYF
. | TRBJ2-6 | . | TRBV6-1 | TGTGCCAGCAGTGGGGCGGGTGCGGGGGCCAACGTCCTGACTTTC | CASSGAGAGANVLTF
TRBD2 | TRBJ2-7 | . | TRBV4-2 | TGTGCCAGCAGCAGGGGCGGGACTAGCGGATACGAGCAGTACTTC | CASSRGGTSGYEQYF
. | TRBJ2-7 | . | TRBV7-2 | TGTGCCAGCAGCTTAGAGGGGGGTCGGATCGAGCAGTACTTC | CASSLEGGRIEQYF
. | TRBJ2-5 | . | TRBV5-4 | TGTGCCAGCAGCTTGCCGAAGCGGGCCCAGTACTTC | CASSLPKRAQYF
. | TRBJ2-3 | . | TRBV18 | TGTGCCAGCTCCTCTCTGGATACGCAGTATTTT | CASSSLDTQYF
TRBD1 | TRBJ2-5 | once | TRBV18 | TGTGCCAGCTCACCGGGACAGTCTGTGGAGACCCAGTACTTC | CASSPGQSVETQYF
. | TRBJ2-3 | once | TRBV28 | TGTGCCAGCAGTTTGGGACGGGGAAACACAGATACGCAGTATTTT | CASSLGRGNTDTQYF
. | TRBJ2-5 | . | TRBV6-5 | TGTGCCAGCAATCCCAGAGGGCCACAAGAGACCCAGTACTTC | CASNPRGPQETQYF
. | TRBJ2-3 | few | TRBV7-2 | TGTGCCAGCAGCTTAGGCTTTGCGGGCACAGATACGCAGTATTTT | CASSLGFAGTDTQYF
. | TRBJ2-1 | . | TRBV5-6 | TGTGCCAGCAGCTTGCTTAGAGGTGGTAAGAATGAGCAGTTCTTC | CASSLLRGGKNEQFF
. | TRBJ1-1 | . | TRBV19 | TGTGCCAGTAGTATAAGCGTCTCGAACACTGAAGCTTTCTTT | CASSISVSNTEAFF
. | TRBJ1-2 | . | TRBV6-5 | TGTGCCAGCAGTTACAGGGGGACGTCCCTATATGGCTACACCTTC | CASSYRGTSLYGYTF
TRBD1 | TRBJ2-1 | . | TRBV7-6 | TGTGCCAGCAGCTACTTCCGGGACAGGGGGGCGTTTAGGGGCTACAATGAGCAGTTCTTC | CASSYFRDRGAFRGYNEQFF
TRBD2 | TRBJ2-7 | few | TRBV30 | TGTGCCTGGAGTGTGGGGGAGGGATACGAGCAGTACTTC | CAWSVGEGYEQYF
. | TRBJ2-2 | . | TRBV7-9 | TGTGCCAGCAGCACTAGAGGAAGGACGAACACCGGGGAGCTGTTTTTT | CASSTRGRTNTGELFF
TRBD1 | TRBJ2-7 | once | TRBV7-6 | TGTGCCAGCAGCTTAGCCAAGGACAGGGTAAGGGAGCAGTACTTC | CASSLAKDRVREQYF
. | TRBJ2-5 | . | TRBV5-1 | TGCGCCAGCAGCCGACTGGGGGCAGGGGAGACCCAGTACTTC | CASSRLGAGETQYF
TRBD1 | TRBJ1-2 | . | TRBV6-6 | TGTGCCAGCAGTCGACAGGGGTTAAGCTATGGCTACACCTTC | CASSRQGLSYGYTF
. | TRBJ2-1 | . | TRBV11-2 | TGTGCCAGCAGCTTGAGCGGGTTCGACAATGAGCAGTTCTTC | CASSLSGFDNEQFF
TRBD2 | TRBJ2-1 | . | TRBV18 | TGTGCCAGCTCAGCTGAGAGCGGGAGTCGGACTGAGCAGTTCTTC | CASSAESGSRTEQFF
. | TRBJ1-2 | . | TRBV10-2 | TGCGCCAGCAGGGTGGGGCAATCCTATGGCTACACCTTC | CASRVGQSYGYTF
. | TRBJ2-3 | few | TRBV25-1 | TGTGCCAGCAGACGCTCGCAGGGTCGGGGAACGCAGTATTTT | CASRRSQGRGTQYF
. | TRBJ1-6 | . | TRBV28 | TGTGCCAGCTTTTGGGGGGAAAATTCACCCCTCCACTTT | CASFWGENSPLHF
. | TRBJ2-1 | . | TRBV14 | TGTGCCAGCAGCCAGTCGGGGGGCACCTACAATGAGCAGTTCTTC | CASSQSGGTYNEQFF
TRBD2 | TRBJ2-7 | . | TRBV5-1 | TGCGCCAGCAGCTCCGGACTAGCGGGCGAGCAGTACTTC | CASSSGLAGEQYF
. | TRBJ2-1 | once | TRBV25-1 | TGTGCCAGCAGTGCCCGGTGGAATGAGCAGTTCTTC | CASSARWNEQFF
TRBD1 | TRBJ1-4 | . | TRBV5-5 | TGTGCCAGCAGCTCACCCGGGACAGGCCGTAATGAAAAACTGTTTTTT | CASSSPGTGRNEKLFF
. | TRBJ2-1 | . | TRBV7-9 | TGTGCCAGCAGCGAATTTCGACAGGCCCCTTACAATGAGCAGTTCTTC | CASSEFRQAPYNEQFF
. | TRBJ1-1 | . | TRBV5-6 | TGTGCCAGCAGCTTGTTTCAGACCACTGAAGCTTTCTTT | CASSLFQTTEAFF
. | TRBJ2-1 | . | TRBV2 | TGTGCCAGCACGTGGGGGAATGAGCAGTTCTTC | CASTWGNEQFF
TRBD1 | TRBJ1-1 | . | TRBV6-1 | TGTGCCAGCAGTCCCCCGGACAGGGAGAACACTGAAGCTTTCTTT | CASSPPDRENTEAFF
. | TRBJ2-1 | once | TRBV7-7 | TGTGCCAGCAGCTCAAGCGTGAATGAGCAGTTCTTC | CASSSSVNEQFF
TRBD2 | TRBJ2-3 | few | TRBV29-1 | TGCAGCGTTGAAGAGGGGACTAGCGGGGCGCGCACAGATACGCAGTATTTT | CSVEEGTSGARTDTQYF
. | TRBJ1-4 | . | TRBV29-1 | TGCAGCGTTGAACCTTCGATGGGTGGACGAGGAAAACTGTTTTTT | CSVEPSMGGRGKLFF
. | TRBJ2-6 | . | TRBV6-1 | TGTGCCAGCAGTGATCAACCAGGGTCTGGGGCCAACGTCCTGACTTTC | CASSDQPGSGANVLTF
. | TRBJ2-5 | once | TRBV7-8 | TGTGCCAGCAGCCCGATACTACAGGGTTTCGAGACCCAGTACTTC | CASSPILQGFETQYF
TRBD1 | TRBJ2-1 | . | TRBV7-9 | TGTGCCAGCAGCTTAGGGGACAGGACTTACAATGAGCAGTTCTTC | CASSLGDRTYNEQFF
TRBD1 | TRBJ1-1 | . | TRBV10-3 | TGTGCCATCAGTGGGGGACAGGGGGCTCTTAACACTGAAGCTTTCTTT | CAISGGQGALNTEAFF
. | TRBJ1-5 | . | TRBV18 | TGTGCCAGCTCGCCAGAACCGGGATTTAATAGCAATCAGCCCCAGCATTTT | CASSPEPGFNSNQPQHF
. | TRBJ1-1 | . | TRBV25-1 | TGTGCCAGCAGTTTAGGGGATTGGACTGAAGCTTTCTTT | CASSLGDWTEAFF
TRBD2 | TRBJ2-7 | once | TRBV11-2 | TGTGCCAGCAGCTCACCTGCGGGGGGTTTAAACGAGCAGTACTTC | CASSSPAGGLNEQYF
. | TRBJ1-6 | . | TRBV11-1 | TGTGCCAGCAGCTTAGCGGATAATTCACCCCTCCACTTT | CASSLADNSPLHF
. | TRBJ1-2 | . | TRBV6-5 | TGTGCCAGCAGTTACGGAAGTCAGATCTATGGCTACACCTTC | CASSYGSQIYGYTF
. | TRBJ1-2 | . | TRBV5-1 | TGCGCCAGCAGCTTTATGATGGGCGGCTATGGCTACACCTTC | CASSFMMGGYGYTF
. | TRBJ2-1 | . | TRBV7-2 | TGTGCCAGCAGCTCCCAATGGGCCACCCTTGGGAATGAGCAGTTCTTC | CASSSQWATLGNEQFF